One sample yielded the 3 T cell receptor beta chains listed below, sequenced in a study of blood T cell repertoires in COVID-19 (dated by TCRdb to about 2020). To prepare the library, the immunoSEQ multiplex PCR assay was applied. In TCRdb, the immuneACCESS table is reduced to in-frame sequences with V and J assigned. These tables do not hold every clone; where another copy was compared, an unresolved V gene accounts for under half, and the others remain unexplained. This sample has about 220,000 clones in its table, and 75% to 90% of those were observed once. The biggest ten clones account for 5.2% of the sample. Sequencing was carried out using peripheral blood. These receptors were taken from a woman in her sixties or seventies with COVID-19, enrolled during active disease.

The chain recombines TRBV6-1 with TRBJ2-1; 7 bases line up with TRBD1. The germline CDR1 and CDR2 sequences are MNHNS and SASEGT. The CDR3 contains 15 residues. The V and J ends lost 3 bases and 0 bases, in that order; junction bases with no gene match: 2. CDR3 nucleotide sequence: TGTGCCAGCAGTGAGTCAGGGGGCTCCTACAATGAGCAGTTCTTC. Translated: CASSESGGSYNEQFF.

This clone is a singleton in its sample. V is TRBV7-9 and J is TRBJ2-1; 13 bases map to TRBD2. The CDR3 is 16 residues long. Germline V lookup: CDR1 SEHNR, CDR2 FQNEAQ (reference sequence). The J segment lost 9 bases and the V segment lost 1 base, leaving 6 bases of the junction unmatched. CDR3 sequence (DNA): TGTGCCAGCAGCTTAGGACTAGCGGGAGGCAACGGTGAGCAGTTCTTC. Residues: CASSLGLAGGNGEQFF.

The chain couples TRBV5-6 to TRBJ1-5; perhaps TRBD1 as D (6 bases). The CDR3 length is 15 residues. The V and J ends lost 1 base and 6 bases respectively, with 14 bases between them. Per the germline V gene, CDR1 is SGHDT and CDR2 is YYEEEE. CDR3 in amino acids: CASSLMSQGFQPQHF. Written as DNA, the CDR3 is TGTGCCAGCAGCTTGATGAGCCAGGGGTTTCAGCCCCAGCATTTT. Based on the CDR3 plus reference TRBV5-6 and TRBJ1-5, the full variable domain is DAGVTQSPTHLIKTRGQQVTLRCSPKSGHDTVSWYQQALGQGPQFIFQYYEEEERQRGNFPDRFSGHQFPNYSSELNVNALLLGDSALYLCASSLMSQGFQPQHFGDGTRLSIL.